This TCR beta chain was found in a study of blood T cells in healthy people across ages (dated by TCRdb to between 2015 and 2016). Broadly, across the study: In model experiments, template switching captured roughly one uniquely barcoded TCR beta cDNA molecule for every two T cells. Using the same blood draw, the study looked at two additional independent replicas of 1 million unique cDNA reads for two donors, one aged 18 to 29 and the other aged 80 or older. To avoid experimental bias, donors of different ages were spread randomly across the sequencing lanes. Donors were grouped into four age groups: young (average approximately 15 years), middle-aged (around 39), aged (about 60) and long-lived (about 82). The study measured age-related changes in TCR beta repertoire diversity using deep sequencing normalized with unique cDNA molecular identifiers. The investigation overall reported the following: Observed TCR beta diversity per million T cells fell roughly linearly with age, and a significant reduction was already apparent by age around 44. Conclusive comparison of naive and antigen-experienced compartments was prevented by the profiling of bulk unsorted PBMCs. Compared with the aged group, the long-lived group had more naive CD4+ T cells, fewer expanded clones and increased TCR diversity, a pattern suggesting age selection. Total diversity estimates from one million sequenced T cells were considered lower bounds and underestimates. The percentage of naive T cells measured by flow cytometry correlated strongly with observed TCR beta diversity. The CMV infection status of donors was not known, potentially confounding age-related changes in expanded clonotypes.

The receptor library was made with 5' RACE. TCRdb names Illumina HiSeq 2500 as the instrument used. A second roughly 7 to 11 cycle PCR used a sample-barcoded 5' primer and a J-beta primer mix. A template-switch 5' adaptor carrying 12 random nucleotides introduced a unique molecular identifier onto each TCR beta cDNA molecule. Each sample yielded at least 2.5 million CDR3-containing paired-end reads. The Mint cDNA synthesis kit, primed by a TRBC-specific oligonucleotide, was used to synthesize first-strand cDNA from all RNA. Following uracil-DNA glycosylase treatment, all cDNA underwent a first 18-cycle PCR with the universal primers M1SS and BC2_uni_R. In the paper's pipeline: For normalization, 1 million high-quality reads were randomly selected from each sample, with every read carrying a distinct molecular identifier. Reads with shared molecular identifiers were discarded instead of being binned into consensus sequences. MiTCR, run with a Q25 quality threshold and the strictest error-elimination algorithm, handled CDR3 identification, clonotype clustering and error correction. Lower-bound total TCR beta diversity was estimated with a nonparametric unseen species model using Euler transformation. TCRdb applied fastp at Q25 and MiXCR to the public reads, then kept only in-frame beta chains. Rows with one shared CDR3 protein collapse into an entry with the most common genes and DNA. The V and J calls and clone size come from TCRdb's table, not from the authors' own analysis. The sample table records some 1.5 million distinct CDR3 sequences; around 40% of these occur just once. More than 4% of the sample goes to the ten largest clones.

Donors were 30 to 45 systemically healthy Caucasian individuals from Russia aged about 6 to 100 years. Approximately 9.7 milliliters of peripheral blood were drawn from each donor into EDTA-treated Vacutainer tubes. Ficoll-Paque density-gradient centrifugation was used to isolate PBMCs, with at least 6.5 million obtained per sample. Total RNA was extracted from PBMCs with Trizol reagent, with at least 6 micrograms obtained per sample. Naive CD45RAhigh/CD27high T cell percentages were measured by flow cytometry on a PBMC aliquot from every donor. Worth noting for this clonotype: The antigen this receptor binds is unknown. No much larger clone exists at a distance of one base, and base qualities are not known.

Clipping removes 0 bases from V and 11 bases from J, with 15 as the unmatched junction base count. The CDR3, from cysteine to phenylalanine, totals 17 residues. Only CDR3 DNA remains: 51 bases, in frame from the first base. Reading the germline V gene gives CDR1 SGHDT and CDR2 YYEEEE. Material: blood. This chain is built from TRBV5-6 and TRBJ2-5, with 11 bases aligning to TRBD2. This receptor was taken from a young woman in good health. Read as DNA, the sequence is TGTGCCAGCAGCTTGGAGAGGACTAGCGGGCTTTACAATGAGCAGTACTTC. It translates as CASSLERTSGLYNEQYF. This CDR3, with the reference TRBV5-6 and TRBJ2-5 proteins standing in past its ends, gives the full variable domain DAGVTQSPTHLIKTRGQQVTLRCSPKSGHDTVSWYQQALGQGPQFIFQYYEEEERQRGNFPDRFSGHQFPNYSSELNVNALLLGDSALYLCASSLERTSGLYNEQYFGPGTRLLVL.